The T cell receptor (beta chain) under discussion was sequenced for a study of blood T cell repertoires in COVID-19. Study summary: Spain, Italy and the United States supplied samples that represented acute and convalescent COVID-19.

Libraries were prepared by immunoSEQ multiplex PCR; TCRdb keeps only in-frame clonotypes and omits some of them. The sample records roughly 25,000 clones, around 89% being singletons. Germline CDR1 reads SGHNT; CDR2 reads YENEEA. Trimming took 2 bases from V and 7 from J, leaving 9 bases between them. This CDR3 region has 13 residues. The sequence derives from a man aged 70-80 years with acute or convalescent COVID-19. The sample taken for sequencing was peripheral blood. This rearrangement joins TRBV11-3 to TRBJ2-1, with D perhaps matching TRBD1 (6 bases). The CDR3 here is CASSLRRGNEQFF. DNA for the CDR3: TGTGCCAGCAGCTTACGCAGGGGAAATGAGCAGTTCTTC.